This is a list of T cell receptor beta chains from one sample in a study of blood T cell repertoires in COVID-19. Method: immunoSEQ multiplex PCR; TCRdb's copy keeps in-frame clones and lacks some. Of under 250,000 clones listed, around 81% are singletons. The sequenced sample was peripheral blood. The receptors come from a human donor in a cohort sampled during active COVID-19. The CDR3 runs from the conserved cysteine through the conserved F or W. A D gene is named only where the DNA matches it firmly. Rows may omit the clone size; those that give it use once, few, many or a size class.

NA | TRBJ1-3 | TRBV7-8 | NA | CASSLTQGKGGNTIYF | TGTGCCAGCAGCTTAACGCAGGGAAAAGGTGGAAACACCATATATTTT
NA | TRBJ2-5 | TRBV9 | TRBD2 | CASSGSGGASETQYF | TGTGCCAGCAGCGGCAGCGGGGGGGCGAGTGAGACCCAGTACTTC
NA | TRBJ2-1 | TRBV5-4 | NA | CASSPSGSGGHEQFF | TGTGCCAGCAGCCCGAGCGGGTCTGGGGGACATGAGCAGTTCTTC
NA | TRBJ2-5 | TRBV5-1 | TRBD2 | CASFPGLAGETQYF | TGCGCCAGCTTCCCTGGACTAGCGGGAGAGACCCAGTACTTC
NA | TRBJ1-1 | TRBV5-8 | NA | CASSLERGTAFF | TGTGCCAGCAGCTTGGAGCGGGGGACAGCTTTCTTT
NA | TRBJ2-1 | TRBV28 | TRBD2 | CASRVVGGRASSYNEQFF | TGTGCCAGCAGGGTCGTGGGCGGGAGGGCCTCCTCCTACAATGAGCAGTTCTTC
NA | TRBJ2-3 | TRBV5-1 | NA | CASSLGLVGADTQYF | TGCGCCAGCAGCTTGGGACTAGTGGGGGCAGATACGCAGTATTTT
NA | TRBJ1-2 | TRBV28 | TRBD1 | CATQGADYGYTF | TGTGCCACGCAGGGGGCGGACTATGGCTACACCTTC
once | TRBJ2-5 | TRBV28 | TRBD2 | CASSGGLPETQYF | TGTGCCAGCAGTGGGGGACTACCCGAGACCCAGTACTTC
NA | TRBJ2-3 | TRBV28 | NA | CASTPSGTDTQYF | TGTGCCAGCACTCCTAGCGGCACAGATACGCAGTATTTT
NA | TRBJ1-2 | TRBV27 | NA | CASSYAWEGYGGYTF | TGTGCCAGCAGTTACGCTTGGGAGGGGTATGGGGGCTACACCTTC
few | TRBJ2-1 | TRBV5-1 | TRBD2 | CASRLLAGAYNEQFF | TGCGCCAGCAGACTTCTAGCGGGAGCTTACAATGAGCAGTTCTTC
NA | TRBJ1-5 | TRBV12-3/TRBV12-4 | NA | CASSFGRQPQHF | TGTGCCAGCAGTTTCGGGAGGCAGCCCCAGCATTTT
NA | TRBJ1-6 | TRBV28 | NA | CASSFVSSYNSPLHF | TGTGCCAGCAGTTTTGTGAGCTCCTATAATTCACCCCTCCACTTT
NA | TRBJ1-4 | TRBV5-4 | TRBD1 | CASSLGQGEQKLFF | TGTGCCAGCAGCTTGGGACAGGGGGAGCAAAAACTGTTTTTT
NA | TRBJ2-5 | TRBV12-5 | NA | CASGLVLRSRGNPWRETQYF | TGTGCTAGTGGTTTGGTACTTCGCAGCCGGGGGAACCCCTGGAGAGAGACCCAGTACTTC
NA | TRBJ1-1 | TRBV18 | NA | CASSPPHGGDAEAFF | TGTGCCAGCTCACCACCGCACGGGGGGGACGCTGAAGCTTTCTTT
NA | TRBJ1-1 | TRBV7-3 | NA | CASSLTGRDTEAFF | TGTGCCAGCAGCTTAACCGGGAGGGACACTGAAGCTTTCTTT
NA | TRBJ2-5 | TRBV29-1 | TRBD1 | CSVRDRRVQETQYF | TGCAGCGTTCGGGACAGGCGGGTGCAAGAGACCCAGTACTTC
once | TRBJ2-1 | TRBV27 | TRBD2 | CAGSSRRGSGRGAYNEQFF | TGTGCCGGCAGCTCCCGGAGAGGTAGCGGGAGGGGGGCCTACAATGAGCAGTTCTTC
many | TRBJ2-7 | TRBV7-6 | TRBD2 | CASMGGGSYEQYF | TGTGCCAGCATGGGCGGGGGATCCTACGAGCAGTACTTC
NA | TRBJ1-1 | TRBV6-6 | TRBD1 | CASSYSRTGTTEAFF | TGTGCCAGCAGTTACTCGAGGACAGGGACCACTGAAGCTTTCTTT
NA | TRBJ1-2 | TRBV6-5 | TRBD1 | CASSTRDRRSGYTF | TGTGCCAGCAGTACCCGGGACAGGAGATCTGGCTACACCTTC
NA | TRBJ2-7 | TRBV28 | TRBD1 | CASSFIDRGYEQYF | TGTGCCAGCAGTTTCATTGACAGGGGTTACGAGCAGTACTTC
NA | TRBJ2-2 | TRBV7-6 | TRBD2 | CASSAGLATGELFF | TGTGCCAGCAGCGCGGGACTAGCAACCGGGGAGCTGTTTTTT
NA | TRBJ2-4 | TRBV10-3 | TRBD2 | CAISATSVDKNIQYF | TGTGCCATCAGTGCTACTAGCGTAGACAAAAACATTCAGTACTTC
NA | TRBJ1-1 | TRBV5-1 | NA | CASSPGRDRRNTEAFF | TGCGCCAGCAGCCCCGGCCGAGACAGGAGGAACACTGAAGCTTTCTTT
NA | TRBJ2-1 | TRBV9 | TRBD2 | CASSVGPLAGGAYNEQFF | TGTGCCAGCAGCGTAGGACCTCTCGCGGGAGGCGCCTACAATGAGCAGTTCTTC
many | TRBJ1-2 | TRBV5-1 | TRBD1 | CASSPSTGGGYGYTF | TGCGCCAGCAGCCCCAGTACAGGGGGAGGCTATGGCTACACCTTC
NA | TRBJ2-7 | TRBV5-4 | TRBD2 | CASSLEGLAGGLRVYEQYF | TGTGCCAGCAGCCTAGAGGGACTAGCGGGGGGCCTGAGGGTCTACGAGCAGTACTTC
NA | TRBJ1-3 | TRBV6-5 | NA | CASSRLSGNGNTIYF | TGTGCCAGCAGCCGACTCTCGGGGAATGGAAACACCATATATTTT
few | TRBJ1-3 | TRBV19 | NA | CASSTSGNTIYF | TGTGCCAGTAGCACATCAGGAAACACCATATATTTT
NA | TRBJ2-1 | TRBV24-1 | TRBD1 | CATSDPDRGGTREQFF | TGTGCCACCAGTGACCCAGACAGGGGGGGCACACGGGAGCAGTTCTTC
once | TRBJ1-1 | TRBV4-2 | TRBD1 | CASSAAGPPTGDSF | TGTGCCAGCAGCGCCGCAGGGCCGCCGACAGGGGACTCGTTT
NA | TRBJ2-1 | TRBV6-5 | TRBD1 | CASRRQGNSYNEQFF | TGTGCCAGCAGAAGACAGGGGAACTCCTACAATGAGCAGTTCTTC
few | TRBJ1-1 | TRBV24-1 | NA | CATGESFEVMNTEAFF | TGTGCCACCGGTGAATCCTTCGAGGTGATGAACACTGAAGCTTTCTTT
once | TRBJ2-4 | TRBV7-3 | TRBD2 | CASSTPAGGGGNIQYF | TGTGCCAGCAGCACCCCGGCGGGGGGGGGCGGGAACATTCAGTACTTC
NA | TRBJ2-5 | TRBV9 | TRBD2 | CASSTSGGQETQYF | TGTGCCAGCAGCACTAGCGGGGGGCAAGAGACCCAGTACTTC
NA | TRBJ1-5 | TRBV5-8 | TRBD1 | CASSFQGVHNQPQHF | TGTGCCAGCAGCTTCCAGGGGGTGCACAATCAGCCCCAGCATTTT
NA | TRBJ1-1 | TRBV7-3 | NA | CASSENTDYTEAFF | TGTGCCAGCAGCGAAAACACGGACTACACTGAAGCTTTCTTT
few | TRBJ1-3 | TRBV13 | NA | CASSPRRVSGNTIYF | TGTGCCAGCAGCCCCCGCAGGGTGTCTGGAAACACCATATATTTT
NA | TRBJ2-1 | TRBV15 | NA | CATSRGIQGRALNNEQFF | TGTGCCACCAGCAGAGGTATTCAGGGCCGAGCCCTGAACAATGAGCAGTTCTTC
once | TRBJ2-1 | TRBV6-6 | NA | CASSPVEGGRRYNEQFF | TGTGCCAGCAGTCCTGTTGAGGGGGGGCGTCGCTACAATGAGCAGTTCTTC
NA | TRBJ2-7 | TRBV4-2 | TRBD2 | CASSQTGGEGEQYF | TGTGCCAGCAGCCAGACGGGAGGAGAAGGCGAGCAGTACTTC
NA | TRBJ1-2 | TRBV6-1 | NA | CASSEARDGYTF | TGTGCCAGCAGTGAAGCGCGAGATGGCTACACCTTC
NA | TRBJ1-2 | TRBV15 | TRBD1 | CATSRDANRGYGYTF | TGTGCCACCAGCAGAGACGCAAACAGGGGGTATGGCTACACCTTC
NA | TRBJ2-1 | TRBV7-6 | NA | CASSPRADNEQFF | TGTGCCAGCAGCCCCAGGGCCGACAATGAGCAGTTCTTC
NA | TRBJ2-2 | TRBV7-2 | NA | CASSLVGSGELFF | TGTGCCAGCAGCTTAGTGGGCTCCGGGGAGCTGTTTTTT
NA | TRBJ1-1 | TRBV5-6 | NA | CASSLKGRAGTEAFF | TGTGCCAGCAGCTTGAAGGGTAGGGCGGGCACTGAAGCTTTCTTT
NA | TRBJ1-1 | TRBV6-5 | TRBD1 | CASTRTGNTEAFF | TGTGCCAGCACTCGGACAGGGAACACTGAAGCTTTCTTT
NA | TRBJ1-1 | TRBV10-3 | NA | CAIKSGAHGTEAFF | TGTGCCATCAAGTCAGGGGCTCATGGCACTGAAGCTTTCTTT
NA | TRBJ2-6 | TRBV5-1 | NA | CASSLAGSSGANVLTF | TGCGCCAGCAGCTTGGCCGGGAGCTCTGGGGCCAACGTCCTGACTTTC
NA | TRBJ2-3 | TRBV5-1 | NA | CASSYRGAPSTDTQYF | TGCGCCAGCAGCTACCGAGGCGCGCCTAGCACAGATACGCAGTATTTT
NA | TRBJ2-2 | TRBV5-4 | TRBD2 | CASSLALSGGAVGELFF | TGTGCCAGCAGCTTGGCCCTAAGCGGGGGGGCCGTCGGGGAGCTGTTTTTT
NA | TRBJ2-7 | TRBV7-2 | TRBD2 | CASSLTSGVSYEQYF | TGTGCCAGCAGCTTGACTAGCGGGGTATCCTACGAGCAGTACTTC
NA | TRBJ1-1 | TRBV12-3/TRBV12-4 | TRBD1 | CASSLTGSTEAFF | TGTGCCAGCAGTCTGACAGGGAGTACTGAAGCTTTCTTT
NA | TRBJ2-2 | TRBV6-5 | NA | CASSPVSLTGELFF | TGTGCCAGCAGTCCCGTGTCCTTAACCGGGGAGCTGTTTTTT
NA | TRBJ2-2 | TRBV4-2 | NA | CASSQASRGNTGELFF | TGTGCCAGCAGCCAAGCGTCGCGGGGTAACACCGGGGAGCTGTTTTTT